Following are 31 T cell receptor beta chains from one sample sequenced in a study of OX40 agonist ivuxolimab in advanced cancers. Libraries were prepared by immunoSEQ multiplex PCR; TCRdb keeps only in-frame clonotypes and omits some of them. Among about 65,000 clones listed, roughly 89% were seen once. The specimen comprised CD4+ or CD8+ T cells sorted from blood, sampled in a trial of the OX40 agonist ivuxolimab. The receptors here all came from an adult with an advanced solid tumor such as melanoma, head and neck, liver or kidney cancer.

CDR3 DNA: TGTGCCAGCTCACCACTAGAGGGGCTAGCCAAAAACATTCAGTACTTC. Encoded protein: CASSPLEGLAKNIQYF. The chain carries TRBV18 and TRBJ2-4, with D perhaps being TRBD1 or TRBD2 (5 bases each). The CDR3 has 16 residues. The germline V and J ends were trimmed by 1 base and 0 bases, with 10 bases remaining between them. Germline V lookup: CDR1 KGHSH, CDR2 LQKENI.

The CDR3 DNA is TGTGCCATCAGTGTACAACAGGGGGCTGGGGCCAACGTCCTGACTTTC. This codes for CAISVQQGAGANVLTF. This rearrangement joins TRBV10-3 to TRBJ2-6, with 8 bases fitting TRBD1. Germline CDR1 is ENHRY and CDR2 is SYGVKD. This CDR3 comprises 16 residues. V lost 4 bases and J lost 2; bases outside the gene matches: 4.

The chain has TRBV4-1 and TRBJ2-6; 8 nucleotides match TRBD1. Trimming took 2 bases from V and 3 from J; bases not matched to a gene: 9. The CDR3 extends over 18 amino acids. Germline CDR1 MGHRA, CDR2 YSYEKL. The CDR3 spells CASSQTATGVYGANVLTF. The DNA of the CDR3 is TGCGCCAGCAGCCAAACGGCGACAGGGGTTTATGGGGCCAACGTCCTGACTTTC.

The chain carries TRBV5-1 and TRBJ2-7; tentatively, D is TRBD1 or TRBD2 (5 bases each). V was cut by 3 bases and J by 0 bases, with 7 bases left in between. CDR1 is SGHRS and CDR2 is YFSETQ in the germline V gene. This CDR3 has 13 residues. CDR3: CASSSGTSYEQYF. The CDR3 nucleotides read TGCGCCAGCAGCTCCGGGACCTCCTACGAGCAGTACTTC.

The CDR3 nucleotides are TGTGCCAGCAGTACTCGCCGTCGAAATGAAAAACTGTTTTTT. Amino acids: CASSTRRRNEKLFF. V is TRBV2 and J is TRBJ1-4; D is ambiguous. V lost 5 bases and J lost 5, with 12 bases in between. The CDR3 has 14 residues. The V gene's germline CDR1 is SNHLY and CDR2 FYNNEI.

CDR3 sequence reads: CASRKSQIRGAGANVLTF. The CDR3 DNA reads TGTGCCAGCAGAAAAAGCCAAATCAGGGGGGCTGGGGCCAACGTCCTGACTTTC. The rearrangement uses TRBV13 and TRBJ2-6; possible D gene TRBD1, 7 bases. Germline V lookup: CDR1 PRHDT, CDR2 FYEKMQ (reference sequence). V was shortened by 6 bases and J by 2 bases, with 20 bases between the two germline ends. CDR3 length: 18 residues.

The CDR3 loop reads CASSPSGGRETQYF. The CDR3 DNA is TGTGCCAGCAGTCCGTCGGGGGGGAGGGAGACCCAGTACTTC. V usage is TRBV6-5 and J usage is TRBJ2-5; TRBD2 matches 8 bases. Trimming at V came to 5 bases and at J to 5 bases, leaving 7 bases not matched to a gene. The CDR3 is 14 residues long. Looked up from germline, CDR1 is MNHEY and CDR2 is SVGAGI.

Concerning this clone: An end of the junction differs from the germline gene, which may be a read error. V is TRBV6-5 and J is TRBJ2-6; D remains ambiguous. The germline CDR1 and CDR2 sequences are MNHEY and SVGAGI. The CDR3 totals 14 residues. The CDR3 DNA sequence: TGTGCCAGCAGTTTGATTTCTGGCGCCAACGTCCTGACTTTC. Translated, it gives CASSLISGANVLTF.

V and J are TRBV5-4 and TRBJ2-7, with 7 bases lining up with TRBD2. The CDR3 has 16 residues. Germline loops: CDR1 SGHNT, CDR2 YYREEE (reference sequence). V gave up 0 bases and J gave up 5 bases; unmatched junction bases: 11. This CDR3 is CASSLGPAGEVDEQYF. The DNA of the CDR3 is TGTGCCAGCAGCTTGGGTCCTGCGGGGGAGGTAGACGAGCAGTACTTC.

This clone was observed a few times. The V and J genes are TRBV18 and TRBJ1-1, with D perhaps TRBD1 (5 bases). From germline, CDR1 is KGHSH and CDR2 LQKENI. The V end lost 4 bases, the J end lost 1 base, and 13 bases lay between the germline ends. The CDR3 consists of 15 residues. The DNA for the CDR3 is TGTGCCAGCTCACAGTCCCCGGGGGGGAACACTGAAGCTTTCTTT. This translates into CASSQSPGGNTEAFF.

The chain is built from TRBV2 and TRBJ1-2, with 12 bases that match TRBD1. The CDR3 is made up of 14 amino acids. The V and J ends lost 6 bases and 5 bases, in that order; junction bases with no gene match: 4. The germline V gene has CDR1 SNHLY and CDR2 FYNNEI. CDR3: CASRGQGATYGYTF. CDR3 DNA sequence: TGTGCCAGCAGGGGACAGGGGGCGACGTATGGCTACACCTTC.

The chain has TRBV11-1 and TRBJ1-1; D is uncertain. Trimming took off 6 bases at V and 6 bases at J, with 14 bases between the two ends. The CDR3 is 13 residues long. Germline CDR1 reads SGHAT; CDR2 reads FQDESV (reference sequence). DNA of the CDR3: TGTGCCAGCAGAACCATGGGTTTTCCTGAAGCTTTCTTT. This translates into CASRTMGFPEAFF.

The chain carries TRBV30 and TRBJ2-7, with 10 bases lining up with TRBD2. Unmatched junction bases numbered 4, after V lost 2 bases and J lost 3 bases. CDR3 length: 14 amino acids. CDR1 is GTSNPN and CDR2 is SVGIG in the germline V gene (reference sequence). In DNA, the CDR3 is TGTGCCTGGAGTTGGAGCGGGGGGGACTACGAGCAGTACTTC. Translated: CAWSWSGGDYEQYF.

This chain joins TRBV6-5 and TRBJ2-7; either TRBD1 or TRBD2 may supply D (5 bases each). Germline CDR1 reads MNHEY; CDR2 reads SVGAGI. Trimming took off 3 bases at V and 8 bases at J, with 23 bases between the two ends. This CDR3 has 16 amino acids. As DNA, the CDR3 is TGTGCCAGCAGTTATCAGGTCAACCCAAAACCGGGACAGCAGTACTTC. Translated, it gives CASSYQVNPKPGQQYF.

The chain has TRBV20-1 and TRBJ2-2; D ambiguous. The germline V and J ends were trimmed by 6 bases and 8 bases, with 10 bases remaining between them. Germline V gives CDR1 DFQATT, CDR2 SNEGSKA (reference sequence). CDR3 length: 11 amino acids. The CDR3 region has the DNA TGCAGTGCCGGCGCACCGGGGGAGCTGTTTTTT. This sequence encodes CSAGAPGELFF.

This chain connects TRBV30 to TRBJ2-3; D call uncertain. Trimming removed 3 bases at V and 10 bases at J, with 14 bases between. The CDR3 has 12 amino acids. Germline V gene lookup returns CDR1 GTSNPN and CDR2 SVGIG (reference sequence). The CDR3 spells CAWSPTPYPQYF. CDR3 nucleotide sequence: TGTGCCTGGAGCCCAACACCTTATCCGCAGTATTTT.

This clone was recorded a few times. The genes are TRBV4-1 and TRBJ1-5, with D perhaps matching TRBD1 (5 bases). V was clipped by 1 base and J by 7 bases, with 17 bases between them. The V gene's germline CDR1 is MGHRA and CDR2 YSYEKL. The CDR3 loop spans 16 amino acids. The CDR3 spells CASSQGDRDEGQPQHF. The CDR3 nucleotides are TGCGCCAGCAGCCAAGGAGACCGGGACGAGGGGCAGCCCCAGCATTTT.

This clone has a handful of counts. This sequence joins TRBV30 and TRBJ2-2; TRBD1 or TRBD2 may be the D gene (6 bases each). CDR1 is GTSNPN and CDR2 is SVGIG in the germline V gene (reference sequence). The CDR3 spans 15 residues. V was cut by 3 bases and J by 1 base, with 12 bases left in between. In DNA form, the CDR3 reads TGTGCCTGGAGAGGGGGGAGAAAGAACACCGGGGAGCTGTTTTTT. As protein: CAWRGGRKNTGELFF.

The chain is built from TRBV30 and TRBJ1-2; unclear D gene. The CDR3 contains 14 residues. Germline CDR1 reads GTSNPN; CDR2 reads SVGIG (reference sequence). Trimming stripped 0 bases from V and 4 bases from J, with 12 bases between. CDR3 amino acids: CAWSVKGIGYGYTF. The CDR3 DNA reads TGTGCCTGGAGTGTTAAAGGGATTGGCTATGGCTACACCTTC.

The J gene is TRBJ1-1, the V gene TRBV19; weak D call: TRBD1 (5 bases). Germline CDR1 and CDR2: LNHDA and SQIVND (reference sequence). Trimming removed 5 bases at V and 6 bases at J, with 25 bases between. This CDR3 region has 17 residues. DNA of the CDR3: TGTGCCAGTAGTTCAACCACCCGTGGGGGGGGAATTGCTGAAGCTTTCTTT. This gives the protein CASSSTTRGGGIAEAFF.

CDR3 loop: CASSLVPGPYNEQFF. The CDR3 DNA sequence: TGCGCCAGCAGCTTGGTACCCGGGCCCTACAATGAGCAGTTCTTC. The chain uses TRBV5-1 and TRBJ2-1; D call uncertain. The V gene lost 0 bases and the J gene lost 2 bases, with 9 bases spanning the gap. The V gene's germline CDR1 is SGHRS and CDR2 YFSETQ. This CDR3 is built from 15 residues.

The rearrangement joins TRBV5-1 to TRBJ2-5; 12 bases align to TRBD2. There are 17 residues in the CDR3. J gave up 1 base and V 0 bases, and 4 bases lay outside the gene matches. In germline, CDR1 is SGHRS, CDR2 YFSETQ. CDR3 region: CASSLGQLAGGQETQYF. CDR3 bases: TGCGCCAGCAGCTTGGGTCAACTAGCGGGGGGCCAAGAGACCCAGTACTTC. The full variable domain, its missing parts supplied by reference TRBV5-1 and TRBJ2-5, is KAGVTQTPRYLIKTRGQQVTLSCSPISGHRSVSWYQQTPGQGLQFLFEYFSETQRNKGNFPGRFSGRQFSNSRSEMNVSTLELGDSALYLCASSLGQLAGGQETQYFGPGTRLLVL.

In nucleotides, the CDR3 is TGTGCCAGCAGCCGGGACACCTACTATGGCTACACCTTC. The encoded protein is CASSRDTYYGYTF. This rearrangement joins TRBV6-1 to TRBJ1-2; a possible D gene is TRBD1 (6 bases). CDR3 length equals 13 residues. V was cut by 6 bases and J by 3 bases, with 11 bases left in between. Germline CDR1 is MNHNS and CDR2 is SASEGT.

V is TRBV2 and J is TRBJ1-6; no clear D. CDR3 size: 12 residues. Germline CDR1 SNHLY, CDR2 FYNNEI. V lost 5 bases to trimming and J lost 7 bases, with 6 bases between them. The CDR3 region is CASSSGNSPLHF. The CDR3, as DNA: TGTGCCAGCAGTAGCGGAAATTCACCCCTCCACTTT.

The chain joins TRBV7-8 to TRBJ1-1; D is unclear. The CDR3 extends over 14 amino acids. The germline V gene has CDR1 SGHVS and CDR2 FQNEAQ. Trimming pared 2 bases from V and 1 base from J, leaving 8 bases between. CDR3 DNA: TGTGCCAGCAGCTTACAGGAGGGGAACACTGAAGCTTTCTTT. This sequence encodes CASSLQEGNTEAFF. The full variable domain, with the rest looked up from reference TRBV7-8 and TRBJ1-1, is GAGVSQSPRYKVAKRGQDVALRCDPISGHVSLFWYQQALGQGPEFLTYFQNEAQLDKSGLPSDRFFAERPEGSVSTLKIQRTQQEDSAVYLCASSLQEGNTEAFFGQGTRLTVV.

The rearrangement links TRBV6-4 to TRBJ2-1, with TRBD1 identical over 7 bases. The germline CDR1 and CDR2 sequences are MRHNA and SNTAGT. This CDR3 has 15 amino acids. The V and J ends lost 3 bases and 0 bases, in that order; junction bases with no gene match: 2. This CDR3 reads CASSEQGSSYNEQFF. CDR3 nucleotides: TGTGCCAGCAGTGAACAGGGGAGCTCCTACAATGAGCAGTTCTTC.

The CDR3 region is CASSEAYFPYDTQYF. CDR3 coding DNA: TGTGCCAGCAGTGAAGCCTACTTTCCTTATGATACGCAGTATTTT. The rearrangement joins TRBV6-1 to TRBJ2-3, with unresolved D. Germline assignment: CDR1 MNHNS and CDR2 SASEGT. The CDR3 contains 15 residues. V lost 0 bases, J lost 6 bases, and 13 bases lay in between.

The V call is TRBV7-9, the J call TRBJ2-7, with D possibly being TRBD1 (5 bases). From germline, CDR1 is SEHNR and CDR2 FQNEAQ (reference sequence). The V gene lost 2 bases and the J gene lost 3 bases, with 11 bases spanning the gap. This CDR3 spans 14 amino acids. The CDR3, as DNA: TGTGCCAGCAGCTTACAGGGCATGAGCTACGAGCAGTACTTC. Its translation is CASSLQGMSYEQYF.

The chain has TRBV30 and TRBJ2-7, with D uncertain. Germline V CDR1 and CDR2: GTSNPN, SVGIG (reference sequence). CDR3 length: 13 amino acids. V lost 0 bases and J lost 0, with 6 bases in between. CDR3 nucleotide sequence: TGTGCCTGGAGTGTAAAGAGCTCCTACGAGCAGTACTTC. Its protein product is CAWSVKSSYEQYF.

The chain is built from TRBV6-1 and TRBJ2-1; 8 positions match TRBD1. The V gene end was trimmed by 9 bases and the J gene end by 6 bases; junction bases not matched to a gene: 7. Germline lookup yields CDR1 MNHNS and CDR2 SASEGT. This CDR3 spans 13 amino acids. The CDR3 loop is CASVWTGFNEQFF. The CDR3 DNA reads TGTGCCAGTGTATGGACAGGGTTCAATGAGCAGTTCTTC.

V is TRBV6-1 and J is TRBJ1-5, with D maybe TRBD1 (6 bases). Per germline, CDR1 MNHNS and CDR2 SASEGT. V was trimmed by 6 bases and J by 0 bases, leaving 15 bases between them. The CDR3 is 16 residues long. The CDR3 bases are TGTGCCAGCAGAGAACAGGGTGGCAATAGCAATCAGCCCCAGCATTTT. It specifies CASREQGGNSNQPQHF.